The 27 T cell receptor beta chains presented below share a single source sample, sequenced in a study of spatial heterogeneity in lung cancer. Each CDR3 protein is one row after TCRdb ran MiXCR on the 5' RACE reads. The table includes about 92,000 distinct CDR3 sequences, about 12% detected once. Time point defined: sample taken at primary tumor resection. Whole RNA, isolated from tumor, nontumor lung or frozen PBMC, was sequenced without prior sorting. The sequences come from PBMCs, collected at surgery. The origin of the receptors is a male donor with early-stage non-small cell lung cancer.

This clonotype was seen a few times. The chain couples TRBV4-3 to TRBJ2-2, with D perhaps TRBD2 (7 bases). This CDR3 spans 17 amino acids. The V and J ends lost 0 bases and 6 bases respectively, with 17 bases between them. The V gene's germline CDR1 is LGHNA and CDR2 YSLEER. The CDR3 nucleotides are TGCGCCAGCAGCCAAGAAAACAGGGCGGGAGATCCCGGGGAGCTGTTTTTT. Translation: CASSQENRAGDPGELFF.

Only a few counts were recorded for this clonotype. This chain joins TRBV20-1 and TRBJ2-3, with TRBD2 matching 13 bases. The CDR3 is made up of 22 amino acids. The ends lost 6 bases at V and 0 bases at J; junction bases unmatched: 24. Germline lookup yields CDR1 DFQATT and CDR2 SNEGSKA (reference sequence). CDR3 coding DNA: TGCAGTGCCAGACAGACTTACCGAGGACTAGCGGGAGTAGGGGGAAGCACAGATACGCAGTATTTT. This codes for CSARQTYRGLAGVGGSTDTQYF.

This clonotype showed up many times. The chain carries TRBV29-1 and TRBJ2-5; D possibly corresponds to TRBD2 (5 bases). CDR3 length: 12 amino acids. From germline, CDR1 is SQVTM and CDR2 ANQGSEA. Trimming pared 6 bases from V and 0 bases from J, leaving 8 bases between. In DNA form, the CDR3 reads TGCAGCGTACTAGAAAACCAAGAGACCCAGTACTTC. Translated, it gives CSVLENQETQYF.

The table lists this clonotype with a few counts. This chain links TRBV25-1 with TRBJ1-1, with 7 bases fitting TRBD1. The CDR3 runs to 14 residues. The junction had 3 bases not matched to a gene; V was cut back by 5 bases and J by 0 bases. The germline V gene has CDR1 MGHDK and CDR2 SYGVNS. As DNA, the CDR3 is TGTGCCAGCAGTCCCACAGGGGTGAACACTGAAGCTTTCTTT. Translating gives CASSPTGVNTEAFF.

The chain is built from TRBV7-9 and TRBJ2-3; TRBD2 agrees at 8 bases. With 8 bases clipped from V and 3 bases from J, the junction kept 4 bases outside the gene matches. The CDR3 is 13 residues long. The germline V gene has CDR1 SEHNR and CDR2 FQNEAQ (reference sequence). In nucleotides, the CDR3 is TGTGCCAGCCGGGGGGGAATGACAGATACGCAGTATTTT. It is translated as CASRGGMTDTQYF.

This clonotype was picked up a small number of times. The chain has TRBV5-4 and TRBJ2-3, with D unresolved. The CDR3 length is 12 residues. Trimming cost V 0 bases and J 5 bases, with 4 bases left between them. CDR1 and CDR2 from the germline V gene are SGHNT and YYREEE (reference sequence). In DNA, the CDR3 is TGTGCCAGCAGCTTGGAAGGAGATACGCAGTATTTT. This encodes CASSLEGDTQYF.

The sample holds a few counts of this clonotype. The rearrangement joins TRBV6-5 to TRBJ2-1; 10 nucleotides match TRBD2. This CDR3 is 15 amino acids long. V was clipped by 6 bases and J by 4 bases; unmatched bases: 6. CDR1 is MNHEY and CDR2 is SVGAGI in the germline V gene. CDR3 sequence (DNA): TGTGCCAGCAGAAAAGATAGCGGGGGGTACAATGAGCAGTTCTTC. Residues: CASRKDSGGYNEQFF.

There are a few counts of this clonotype. This sequence joins TRBV7-9 and TRBJ2-1; 11 bases map to TRBD2. The length of the CDR3 is 20 residues. CDR1 and CDR2 from the germline V gene are SEHNR and FQNEAQ (reference sequence). After removal of 0 bases from V and 6 bases from J, the junction contained 16 bases not matched to a gene. CDR3 loop: CASSLAIGGSGRAGFNEQFF. CDR3 bases: TGTGCCAGCAGCTTAGCGATCGGCGGTAGCGGGAGGGCCGGGTTCAATGAGCAGTTCTTC.

This clonotype has a count of ten or more. V is TRBV29-1 and J is TRBJ2-3; no firm D call. The CDR3 sequence is 13 residues long. V was shortened by 6 bases and J by 4 bases, with 14 bases between the two germline ends. Germline CDR1 SQVTM, CDR2 ANQGSEA. The CDR3 DNA sequence: TGCAGCGTCGCCACGGTTGGGGCAGATACGCAGTATTTT. Protein sequence: CSVATVGADTQYF.

This chain joins TRBV29-1 and TRBJ1-2; 8 bases map to TRBD1. In germline, CDR1 is SQVTM, CDR2 ANQGSEA. V shed 6 bases, J shed 8 bases, and the junction held 5 bases outside the gene matches. The CDR3 sequence is 11 residues long. DNA of the CDR3: TGCAGCGTGGATGGACAGGGAGGCTACACCTTC. Its protein product is CSVDGQGGYTF.

This clonotype was seen at least ten times. The chain joins TRBV29-1 to TRBJ2-3, with 7 bases matching TRBD1. The germline V gene has CDR1 SQVTM and CDR2 ANQGSEA. V trimming: 3 bases; J trimming: 10 bases; junction bases outside the gene matches: 4. The CDR3 is 11 amino acids. In DNA, the CDR3 is TGCAGCGTTGACCGACAGGGTGCGCAGTATTTT. It encodes CSVDRQGAQYF.

The chain employs TRBV6-2 or TRBV6-3 and TRBJ2-3; 10 bases align to TRBD2. The CDR3 contains 15 residues. With V trimmed by 2 bases and J by 5 bases, 4 bases remained unmatched. Germline values: CDR1 MNHEY, CDR2 SVGEGT. The CDR3 here is CASSYPGLARDTQYF. CDR3 coding DNA: TGTGCCAGCAGTTACCCGGGACTAGCGAGAGATACGCAGTATTTT.

This chain uses TRBV12-3 or TRBV12-4 with TRBJ2-2, with 11 bases lining up with TRBD2. This CDR3 region has 16 residues. Trimming took 5 bases from V and 7 from J; bases not matched to a gene: 9. CDR3 region: CASSASGGPIGGELFF. The CDR3 nucleotides read TGTGCCAGCAGTGCTAGCGGGGGGCCCATAGGCGGGGAGCTGTTTTTT.

The chain uses TRBV20-1 and TRBJ1-6; no clear D gene. Germline V lookup: CDR1 DFQATT, CDR2 SNEGSKA (reference sequence). V was shortened by 6 bases and J by 5 bases, with 8 bases between the two germline ends. The CDR3 length is 12 residues. CDR3: CSARSDNSPLHF. Written as DNA, the CDR3 is TGCAGTGCCAGATCGGATAATTCACCCCTCCACTTT.

The sample holds one count of this clonotype. The gene calls are TRBV7-6 and TRBJ2-1; a possible D gene is TRBD1 (7 bases). In germline, CDR1 is SGHVS, CDR2 FNYEAQ. The CDR3 length is 16 residues. V was pared by 7 bases and J by 6 bases, with 22 bases between. In DNA form, the CDR3 reads TGTGCCAGCAAGAAAGGGAGCAGGGGGGTGGTCAATGAGCAGTTCTTC. Translated: CASKKGSRGVVNEQFF.

This clonotype was observed many times. The chain employs TRBV6-2 or TRBV6-3 and TRBJ2-7; 7 bases map to TRBD1. V dropped 6 bases and J dropped 3; count of bases not matched to a gene: 8. Germline-derived CDR1 and CDR2 are MNHEY and SVGEGT. The CDR3 is 14 residues long. The CDR3 sequence is CASRTWDRYYEQYF. The CDR3 DNA follows: TGTGCCAGCAGAACCTGGGACAGATACTACGAGCAGTACTTC.

CDR3 loop: CASSPTVGGTEAFF. CDR3 sequence (DNA): TGTGCCAGCAGCCCTACTGTTGGGGGCACTGAAGCTTTCTTT. The chain carries TRBV7-3 and TRBJ1-1, with D maybe TRBD1 (5 bases). This CDR3 has 14 amino acids. Trimming stripped 5 bases from V and 4 bases from J, with 14 bases between. Germline V gene lookup returns CDR1 SGHTA and CDR2 FQGTGA.

The sample holds a few counts of this clonotype. This sequence joins TRBV11-3 and TRBJ2-2, with D possibly matching TRBD2 (5 bases). This CDR3 is 15 amino acids long. Looked up from germline, CDR1 is SGHNT and CDR2 is YENEEA. Trimming pared 3 bases from V and 0 bases from J, leaving 8 bases between. The CDR3 nucleotides read TGTGCCAGCAGCTTTGAGGGCCCGAACACCGGGGAGCTGTTTTTT. It codes for CASSFEGPNTGELFF.

As DNA, the CDR3 is TGTGCCAGCAGTTACTGGGTCTCCCGGCGACTAGCGGGAGATTTCGATACGCAGTATTTT. It codes for CASSYWVSRRLAGDFDTQYF. The rearrangement links TRBV6-2 or TRBV6-3 to TRBJ2-3; 12 nucleotides match TRBD2. Germline V CDR1 and CDR2: MNHEY, SVGEGT. J lost 6 bases, V lost 1 base, and 17 bases had no gene match. The CDR3 length is 20 residues.

The chain links TRBV4-3 to TRBJ1-4; TRBD1 matches 10 bases. The CDR3 loop spans 14 amino acids. The V gene's germline CDR1 is LGHNA and CDR2 YSLEER. V lost 6 bases to trimming and J lost 8 bases; unmatched junction nucleotides: 6. The CDR3 sequence is CASRTGTGDEKLFF. CDR3 nucleotides: TGCGCCAGCAGAACCGGGACAGGGGACGAAAAACTGTTTTTT.

In its sample, this clonotype was seen a few times. The rearrangement joins TRBV4-1 to TRBJ2-3, with a weak D call TRBD2 (5 bases). Germline lookup yields CDR1 MGHRA and CDR2 YSYEKL. The V and J ends lost 0 bases and 0 bases respectively, with 13 bases between them. The length of the CDR3 is 17 residues. The CDR3 spells CASSQEAVIRSTDTQYF. The DNA of the CDR3 is TGCGCCAGCAGCCAAGAAGCGGTTATTCGAAGCACAGATACGCAGTATTTT.

This clonotype showed up just a few times. V is TRBV12-3 or TRBV12-4 and J is TRBJ2-3; TRBD1 matches at 8 bases. The CDR3 spans 14 residues. Trimming took 4 bases from V and 3 from J; bases not matched to a gene: 3. The CDR3 loop reads CASSYDRGTDTQYF. CDR3 bases: TGTGCCAGCAGTTACGACAGGGGAACAGATACGCAGTATTTT.

Ten or more counts support this clonotype. CDR3 loop: CASSTGQGRNEQYF. The CDR3 nucleotides are TGTGCCAGCAGCACCGGGCAGGGGAGGAACGAGCAGTACTTC. This rearrangement joins TRBV9 to TRBJ2-7, with D possibly being TRBD1 or TRBD2 (6 bases each). The CDR3 spans 14 residues. Trimming removed 4 bases at V and 5 bases at J, with 16 bases between. Germline CDR1 is SGDLS and CDR2 is YYNGEE.

This clonotype has at least ten counts. This chain connects TRBV2 to TRBJ2-7; perhaps D is TRBD1 or TRBD2 (5 bases each). Germline CDR1 reads SNHLY; CDR2 reads FYNNEI. CDR3 length: 12 residues. V lost 6 bases to trimming and J lost 6 bases, with 12 bases between them. In DNA form, the CDR3 reads TGTGCCAGCAGGGGACCTCCCGCCGAGCAGTACTTC. Translation gives CASRGPPAEQYF.

The sample holds a few counts of this clonotype. The rearrangement joins TRBV7-6 to TRBJ1-2; the D is unclear. The CDR3 totals 15 residues. The V end lost 5 bases, the J end lost 4 bases, and 17 bases lay between the germline ends. Per germline, CDR1 SGHVS and CDR2 FNYEAQ. In DNA form, the CDR3 reads TGTGCCAGCAGCAACGGGATTCCTGACGTCTATGGCTACACCTTC. Protein sequence: CASSNGIPDVYGYTF.

The chain joins TRBV3-1 to TRBJ1-4; 7 bases match TRBD1. The J segment lost 4 bases and the V segment lost 0 bases, leaving 2 bases of the junction unmatched. Germline values: CDR1 LGHDT, CDR2 YNNKEL (reference sequence). CDR3 size: 15 residues. Written as DNA, the CDR3 is TGTGCCAGCAGCCAAGAGGCAGGGGGTAATGAAAAACTGTTTTTT. Translation: CASSQEAGGNEKLFF. The entire variable domain, with the rest obtained from reference TRBV3-1 and TRBJ1-4, is as follows: DTAVSQTPKYLVTQMGNDKSIKCEQNLGHDTMYWYKQDSKKFLKIMFSYNNKELIINETVPNRFSPKSPDKAHLNLHINSLELGDSAVYFCASSQEAGGNEKLFFGSGTQLSVL.

This clonotype has a handful of counts. The chain is built from TRBV6-5 and TRBJ2-1, with TRBD2 matching over 8 bases. J gave up 3 bases and V 7 bases, and 2 bases lay outside the gene matches. CDR3 length equals 13 residues. CDR1 and CDR2 (germline): MNHEY, SVGAGI. The CDR3 DNA reads as TGTGCCAGCAAAACTAGCGGCTACAATGAGCAGTTCTTC. It yields the protein CASKTSGYNEQFF.